This is a list of T cell receptor beta chains from one sample in a study of early T cells in non-severe SARS-CoV-2 infection. MiXCR, applied by TCRdb to the 5' RACE reads, yields one record per CDR3 protein. The top ten clones hold roughly an eighth of a sample with some 71,000 distinct CDR3 sequences, approximately 14% of them seen once. The specimen sequenced was whole blood. The receptors derive from an adult who was a healthcare worker with PCR-confirmed SARS-CoV-2 infection or an uninfected control (not recorded which). CDR3s include the opening cysteine and the closing phenylalanine or tryptophan. A D gene is named only where the DNA matches it firmly. A clone size is listed for some rows: how often the clone was seen (once, few, many), or a class if it is expanded.

v_gene	abundance	d_gene	j_gene	CDR3aa	CDR3nt
TRBV7-9	many	NA	TRBJ2-2	CASSYGNTGELFF	TGTGCCAGCAGCTATGGGAACACCGGGGAGCTGTTTTTT
TRBV29-1	NA	TRBD1	TRBJ2-7	CSGGQGAGEQYF	TGCAGCGGGGGACAGGGGGCTGGCGAGCAGTACTTC
TRBV5-1	few	NA	TRBJ1-2	CASSSGQTYGYTF	TGCGCCAGCAGCTCGGGTCAAACCTATGGCTACACCTTC
TRBV12-3/TRBV12-4	NA	NA	TRBJ2-7	CASSLADYTYEQYF	TGTGCCAGCAGTTTAGCGGACTACACCTACGAGCAGTACTTC
TRBV20-1	few	NA	TRBJ1-2	CSARDIPIYTF	TGCAGTGCTAGAGACATCCCTATCTACACCTTC
TRBV6-6	many	TRBD1	TRBJ1-6	CASSPAGGQSNSPLHF	TGTGCCAGCAGCCCGGCGGGGGGACAGTCGAATTCACCCCTCCACTTT
TRBV3-1	NA	NA	TRBJ1-1	CASSRPGLNTEAFF	TGTGCCAGCAGCCGCCCCGGATTGAACACTGAAGCTTTCTTT
TRBV19	many	TRBD1	TRBJ2-2	CATSQGVRTGELFF	TGTGCCACCTCCCAGGGGGTCAGGACCGGGGAGCTGTTTTTT
TRBV7-9	many	TRBD1	TRBJ1-2	CASSLGQGEDGYTF	TGTGCCAGCAGCTTAGGACAGGGAGAGGATGGCTACACCTTC
TRBV4-3	many	NA	TRBJ2-5	CASSQDHHSGTQETQYF	TGCGCCAGCAGCCAAGACCACCACTCCGGCACCCAAGAGACCCAGTACTTC
TRBV5-6	many	NA	TRBJ1-2	CASSKAPPRGYTF	TGTGCCAGCAGCAAAGCTCCACCGCGTGGCTACACCTTC
TRBV7-9	many	NA	TRBJ1-6	CASSPGSYSPLHF	TGTGCCAGCAGTCCGGGGTCTTATTCACCCCTCCACTTT
TRBV5-1	NA	NA	TRBJ2-7	CASGFNKEQYF	TGCGCCAGCGGCTTTAATAAAGAGCAGTACTTC
TRBV19	many	NA	TRBJ2-2	CASSIAHRITGELFF	TGTGCCAGTAGTATAGCTCACAGGATAACCGGGGAGCTGTTTTTT
TRBV29-1	NA	NA	TRBJ2-3	CSARLEGTDTQYF	TGCAGCGCCCGTCTGGAGGGGACAGATACGCAGTATTTT
TRBV15	few	NA	TRBJ1-2	CATSRSQGVYGYTF	TGTGCCACCAGCAGATCTCAAGGGGTATATGGCTACACCTTC
TRBV9	many	NA	TRBJ1-6	CASSVDGQDNSPLHF	TGTGCCAGCAGCGTAGACGGGCAGGATAATTCACCCCTCCACTTT
TRBV11-2	NA	NA	TRBJ2-5	CASSPPWETQYF	TGTGCCAGCAGCCCTCCCTGGGAGACCCAGTACTTC
TRBV28	NA	TRBD1	TRBJ2-2	CATDRGTGELFF	TGTGCCACGGACAGGGGCACCGGGGAGCTGTTTTTT
TRBV9	NA	NA	TRBJ2-1	CASSVDSLGPYEQFF	TGTGCCAGCAGCGTAGATAGCCTAGGTCCATATGAGCAGTTCTTC
TRBV10-3	NA	TRBD1	TRBJ2-3	CAISDRGDTQYF	TGTGCCATCAGTGACAGGGGGGATACGCAGTATTTT
TRBV9	NA	NA	TRBJ1-2	CASSDTGRAAYGYTF	TGTGCCAGCAGCGATACAGGCAGGGCCGCCTATGGCTACACCTTC
TRBV7-2	few	NA	TRBJ2-2	CASSLMGRHTGELFF	TGTGCCAGCAGCTTAATGGGACGGCACACCGGGGAGCTGTTTTTT
TRBV6-2/TRBV6-3	many	TRBD2	TRBJ2-5	CASSYRLAGTETQYF	TGTGCCAGCAGTTACCGGCTAGCGGGGACAGAGACCCAGTACTTC
TRBV29-1	few	NA	TRBJ1-1	CSVRHGNTEAFF	TGCAGCGTTCGTCACGGGAACACTGAAGCTTTCTTT
TRBV5-1	many	NA	TRBJ2-1	CASSLFHEQFF	TGCGCCAGCAGCCTGTTTCATGAGCAGTTCTTC
TRBV7-2	few	TRBD2	TRBJ2-1	CASSFAQIAGTKQFF	TGTGCCAGCAGCTTCGCACAGATAGCGGGGACAAAGCAGTTCTTC
TRBV4-2	NA	NA	TRBJ1-4	CASSQDGPGEETNEKLFF	TGTGCCAGCAGCCAAGATGGTCCCGGTGAGGAGACTAATGAAAAACTGTTTTTT
TRBV5-1	NA	NA	TRBJ1-2	CASSLDSGYGYTF	TGCGCCAGCAGCCTCGACAGCGGCTATGGCTACACCTTC
TRBV28	few	TRBD2	TRBJ2-1	CATGLAINEQFF	TGTGCCACTGGACTAGCGATCAATGAGCAGTTCTTC
TRBV29-1	NA	NA	TRBJ1-3	CSVMPDRIGFSGNTIYF	TGCAGCGTTATGCCCGACAGGATCGGTTTTTCTGGAAACACCATATATTTT
TRBV12-3/TRBV12-4	many	NA	TRBJ1-2	CASKGQADAYGYTF	TGTGCCAGCAAGGGCCAAGCGGACGCCTATGGCTACACCTTC
TRBV6-2/TRBV6-3	few	NA	TRBJ2-7	CASGRGYEQYF	TGTGCCAGCGGCAGGGGATACGAGCAGTACTTC
TRBV10-3	NA	NA	TRBJ2-3	CAISEVASTDTQYF	TGTGCCATCAGTGAAGTAGCAAGCACAGATACGCAGTATTTT
TRBV21-1	few	NA	TRBJ2-2	CASSKVVNTGELFF	TGTGCCAGCAGCAAGGTGGTGAACACCGGGGAGCTGTTTTTT
TRBV28	NA	NA	TRBJ2-7	CASGQEAEGWYF	TGTGCCAGCGGGCAGGAGGCCGAGGGGTGGTACTTC
TRBV30	few	NA	TRBJ2-5	CAWSQGRRETQYF	TGTGCCTGGAGCCAGGGGAGGCGAGAGACCCAGTACTTC
TRBV6-6	many	NA	TRBJ1-2	CASSYGGGYGYTF	TGTGCCAGCAGCTACGGAGGAGGCTATGGCTACACCTTC
TRBV20-1	many	NA	TRBJ1-1	CSARDYNRMNTEAFF	TGCAGTGCTAGAGATTACAACAGAATGAACACTGAAGCTTTCTTT
TRBV7-8	NA	NA	TRBJ1-5	CASRQSWDQPQHF	TGTGCCAGCAGGCAAAGTTGGGATCAGCCCCAGCATTTT
TRBV19	NA	NA	TRBJ2-3	CASYTGIGGTTDTQYF	TGTGCCAGTTATACCGGAATAGGGGGTACCACAGATACGCAGTATTTT
TRBV7-9	few	NA	TRBJ1-3	CASSPRTGRNTIYF	TGTGCCAGCAGCCCTAGGACTGGACGAAACACCATATATTTT
TRBV7-9	many	TRBD2	TRBJ2-3	CASSPGLTTDTQYF	TGTGCCAGCAGCCCGGGACTAACCACAGATACGCAGTATTTT
TRBV5-1	NA	TRBD2	TRBJ2-5	CASSLEGGLQETQYF	TGCGCCAGCAGCTTGGAGGGAGGGCTCCAAGAGACCCAGTACTTC
TRBV9	NA	NA	TRBJ1-2	CASTTSRESNYGYTF	TGTGCCAGCACAACGAGCAGGGAGAGCAACTATGGCTACACCTTC
TRBV6-1	few	NA	TRBJ1-2	CASSAVRGTPPSTF	TGTGCCAGCAGTGCCGTTAGGGGGACTCCTCCGAGCACCTTC
TRBV6-1	few	NA	TRBJ1-5	CASSELRGLSSGAQHF	TGTGCCAGCAGTGAACTAAGGGGACTCTCGAGCGGGGCCCAGCATTTT
TRBV7-2	NA	TRBD1	TRBJ1-3	CASSRDRVDTIYF	TGTGCCAGCAGCAGGGACAGGGTTGACACCATATATTTT
TRBV7-9	many	NA	TRBJ2-1	CASSFGQGYNEQFF	TGTGCCAGCAGCTTCGGCCAGGGCTACAATGAGCAGTTCTTC
TRBV20-1	NA	NA	TRBJ2-7	CSALLEYEQYF	TGCAGTGCCCTATTGGAATACGAGCAGTACTTC
TRBV3-1	many	TRBD2	TRBJ2-5	CASSQGSSGETQYF	TGTGCCAGCAGCCAAGGTTCTAGCGGGGAGACCCAGTACTTC
TRBV29-1	NA	NA	TRBJ2-7	CSVGTASSYEQYF	TGCAGCGTGGGGACGGCGAGCTCCTACGAGCAGTACTTC
TRBV11-2	few	NA	TRBJ2-1	CASSLRVVVAGEQFF	TGTGCCAGCAGCTTACGGGTTGTCGTCGCCGGTGAGCAGTTCTTC
TRBV29-1	NA	TRBD2	TRBJ2-7	CSVEGAGDAFEQYF	TGCAGCGTTGAAGGAGCGGGGGATGCGTTCGAGCAGTACTTC